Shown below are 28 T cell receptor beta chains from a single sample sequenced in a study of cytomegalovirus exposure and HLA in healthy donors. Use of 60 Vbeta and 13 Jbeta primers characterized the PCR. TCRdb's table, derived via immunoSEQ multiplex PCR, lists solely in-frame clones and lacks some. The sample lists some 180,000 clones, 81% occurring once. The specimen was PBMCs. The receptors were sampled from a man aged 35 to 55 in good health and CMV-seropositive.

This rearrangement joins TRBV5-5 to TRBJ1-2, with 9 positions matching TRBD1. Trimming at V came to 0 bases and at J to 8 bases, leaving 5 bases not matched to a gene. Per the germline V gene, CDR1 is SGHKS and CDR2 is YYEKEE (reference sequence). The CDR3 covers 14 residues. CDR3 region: CASSLDRGPWGYTF. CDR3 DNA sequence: TGTGCCAGCAGCTTGGACAGGGGGCCCTGGGGCTACACCTTC.

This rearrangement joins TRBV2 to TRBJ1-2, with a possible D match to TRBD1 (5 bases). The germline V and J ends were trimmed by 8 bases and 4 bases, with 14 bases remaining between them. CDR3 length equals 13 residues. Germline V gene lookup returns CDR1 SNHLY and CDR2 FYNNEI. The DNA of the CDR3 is TGTGCCAGCGGCGCGGGGCCTGCCTATGGCTACACCTTC. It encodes CASGAGPAYGYTF.

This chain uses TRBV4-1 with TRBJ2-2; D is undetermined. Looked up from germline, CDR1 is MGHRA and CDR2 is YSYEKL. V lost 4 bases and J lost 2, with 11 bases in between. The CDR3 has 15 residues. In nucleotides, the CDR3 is TGCGCCAGCAGCCCCAGTCAGGTTAACACCGGGGAGCTGTTTTTT. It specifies CASSPSQVNTGELFF.

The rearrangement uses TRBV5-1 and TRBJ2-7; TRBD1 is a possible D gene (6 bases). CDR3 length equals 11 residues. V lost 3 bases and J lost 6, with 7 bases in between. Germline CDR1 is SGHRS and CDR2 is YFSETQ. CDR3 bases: TGCGCCAGCAGCTCCAGGGGCGAGCAGTACTTC. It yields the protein CASSSRGEQYF.

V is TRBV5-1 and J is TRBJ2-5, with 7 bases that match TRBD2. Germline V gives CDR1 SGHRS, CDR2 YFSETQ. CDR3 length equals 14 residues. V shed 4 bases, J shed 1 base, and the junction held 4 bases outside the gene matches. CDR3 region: CASSQGLIQETQYF. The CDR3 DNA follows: TGCGCCAGCAGCCAGGGACTAATCCAAGAGACCCAGTACTTC.

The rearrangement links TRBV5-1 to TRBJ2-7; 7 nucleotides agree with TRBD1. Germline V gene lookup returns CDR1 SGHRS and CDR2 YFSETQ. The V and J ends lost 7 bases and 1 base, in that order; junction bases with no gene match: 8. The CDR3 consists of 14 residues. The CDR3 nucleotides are TGCGCCAGCTCGTCCAGGACAGGATCCTACGAGCAGTACTTC. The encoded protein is CASSSRTGSYEQYF.

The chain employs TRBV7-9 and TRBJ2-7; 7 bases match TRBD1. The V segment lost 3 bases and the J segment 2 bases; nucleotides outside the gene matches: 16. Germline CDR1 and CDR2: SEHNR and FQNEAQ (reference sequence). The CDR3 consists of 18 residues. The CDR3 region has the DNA TGTGCCAGCAGCTTGATAGGGACAGCGGTCCTGGGGGCCTACGAGCAGTACTTC. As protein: CASSLIGTAVLGAYEQYF.

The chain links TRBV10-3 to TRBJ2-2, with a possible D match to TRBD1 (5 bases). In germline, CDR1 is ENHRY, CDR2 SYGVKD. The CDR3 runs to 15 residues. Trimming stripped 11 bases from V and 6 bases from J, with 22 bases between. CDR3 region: CAAHGSQGLAGELFF. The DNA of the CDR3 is TGTGCCGCCCATGGTAGTCAGGGCCTGGCCGGGGAGCTGTTTTTT.

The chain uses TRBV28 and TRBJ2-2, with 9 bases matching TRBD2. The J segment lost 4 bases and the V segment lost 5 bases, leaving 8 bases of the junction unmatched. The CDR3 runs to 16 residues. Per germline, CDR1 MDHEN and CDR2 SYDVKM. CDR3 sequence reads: CASSPLREGTTGELFF. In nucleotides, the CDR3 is TGTGCCAGCAGTCCTCTGCGGGAGGGCACCACCGGGGAGCTGTTTTTT. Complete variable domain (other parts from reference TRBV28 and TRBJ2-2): DVKVTQSSRYLVKRTGEKVFLECVQDMDHENMFWYRQDPGLGLRLIYFSYDVKMKEKGDIPEGYSVSREKKERFSLILESASTNQTSMYLCASSPLREGTTGELFFGEGSRLTVL.

For the CDR3, the DNA is TGCGCCAGCAGCTTGGTTCTCCTAGCGGGAGGTCGGTACGAGCAGTACTTC. Its translation is CASSLVLLAGGRYEQYF. The chain links TRBV5-1 to TRBJ2-7; 11 nucleotides match TRBD2. After removal of 0 bases from V and 4 bases from J, the junction contained 9 bases not matched to a gene. Germline V gene sequence: CDR1 SGHRS, CDR2 YFSETQ. The CDR3 spans 17 residues. Full variable domain (remainder filled in from reference TRBV5-1 and TRBJ2-7): KAGVTQTPRYLIKTRGQQVTLSCSPISGHRSVSWYQQTPGQGLQFLFEYFSETQRNKGNFPGRFSGRQFSNSRSEMNVSTLELGDSALYLCASSLVLLAGGRYEQYFGPGTRLTVT.

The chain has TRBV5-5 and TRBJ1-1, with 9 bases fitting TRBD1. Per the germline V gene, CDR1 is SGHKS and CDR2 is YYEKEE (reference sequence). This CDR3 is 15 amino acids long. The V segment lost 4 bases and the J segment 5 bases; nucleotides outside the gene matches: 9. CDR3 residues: CASSLHRGQGTEAFF. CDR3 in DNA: TGTGCCAGCAGCCTGCACAGGGGGCAGGGAACTGAAGCTTTCTTT.

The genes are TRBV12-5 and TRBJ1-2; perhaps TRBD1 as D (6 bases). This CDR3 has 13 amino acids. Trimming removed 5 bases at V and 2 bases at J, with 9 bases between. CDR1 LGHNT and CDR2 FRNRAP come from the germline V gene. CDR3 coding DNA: TGTGCTAGTGGTACCGGACAGAACTATGGCTACACCTTC. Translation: CASGTGQNYGYTF.

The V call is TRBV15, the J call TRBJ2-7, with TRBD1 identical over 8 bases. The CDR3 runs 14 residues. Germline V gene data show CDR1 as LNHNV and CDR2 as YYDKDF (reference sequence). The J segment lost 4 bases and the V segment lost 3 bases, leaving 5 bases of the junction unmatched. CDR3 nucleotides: TGTGCCACCAGCAGGGCAGGGGGCAAGTACGAGCAGTACTTC. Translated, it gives CATSRAGGKYEQYF.

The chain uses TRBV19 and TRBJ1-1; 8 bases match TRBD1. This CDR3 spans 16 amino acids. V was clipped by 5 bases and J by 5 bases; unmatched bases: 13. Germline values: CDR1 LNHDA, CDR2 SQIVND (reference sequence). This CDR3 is CASSSKGQGARTEAFF. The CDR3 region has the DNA TGTGCCAGTAGTTCAAAGGGCCAGGGGGCAAGAACTGAAGCTTTCTTT.

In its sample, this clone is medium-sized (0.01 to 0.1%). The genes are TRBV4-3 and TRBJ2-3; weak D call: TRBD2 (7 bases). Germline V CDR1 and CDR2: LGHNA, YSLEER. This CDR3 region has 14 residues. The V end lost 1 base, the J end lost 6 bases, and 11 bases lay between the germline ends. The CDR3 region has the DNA TGCGCCAGCAGCCAAGTTGCGGGGGCGGATACGCAGTATTTT. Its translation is CASSQVAGADTQYF.

CDR3 bases: TGTGCCAGCAGCCAAGATAACAATTTTGGTGAGCAGTTCTTC. Amino acids: CASSQDNNFGEQFF. The chain carries TRBV4-2 and TRBJ2-1; D gene ambiguous. The CDR3 loop spans 14 amino acids. Trimming took 0 bases from V and 9 from J, leaving 12 bases between them. Germline assignment: CDR1 LGHNA and CDR2 YNFKEQ.

The CDR3, as DNA: TGTGCCAGCAGCCAGGGACAGGGGTCCTACGAGCAGTACTTC. It encodes CASSQGQGSYEQYF. The chain links TRBV11-1 to TRBJ2-7; 10 positions agree with TRBD1. The junction had 2 bases not matched to a gene; V was cut back by 5 bases and J by 1 base. CDR1 SGHAT and CDR2 FQDESV come from the germline V gene (reference sequence). The CDR3 loop spans 14 amino acids.

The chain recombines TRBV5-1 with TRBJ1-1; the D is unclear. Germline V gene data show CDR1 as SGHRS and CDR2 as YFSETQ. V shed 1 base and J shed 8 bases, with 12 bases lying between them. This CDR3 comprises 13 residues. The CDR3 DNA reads TGCGCCAGCAGCTTGTCTTCGGGATCGGAAGCTTTCTTT. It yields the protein CASSLSSGSEAFF. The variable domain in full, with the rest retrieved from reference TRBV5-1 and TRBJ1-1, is KAGVTQTPRYLIKTRGQQVTLSCSPISGHRSVSWYQQTPGQGLQFLFEYFSETQRNKGNFPGRFSGRQFSNSRSEMNVSTLELGDSALYLCASSLSSGSEAFFGQGTRLTVV.

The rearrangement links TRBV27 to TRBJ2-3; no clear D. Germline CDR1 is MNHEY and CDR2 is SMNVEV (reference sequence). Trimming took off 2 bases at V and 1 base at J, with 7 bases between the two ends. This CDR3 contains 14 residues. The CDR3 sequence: CASSLGSGTDTQYF. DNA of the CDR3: TGTGCCAGCAGTTTAGGCAGTGGCACAGATACGCAGTATTTT.

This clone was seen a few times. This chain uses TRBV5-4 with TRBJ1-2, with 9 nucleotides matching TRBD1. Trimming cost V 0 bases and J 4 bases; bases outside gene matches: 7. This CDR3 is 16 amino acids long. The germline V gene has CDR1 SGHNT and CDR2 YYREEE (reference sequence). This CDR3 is CASSLGGGQGIYGYTF. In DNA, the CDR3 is TGTGCCAGCAGCTTGGGGGGTGGACAGGGGATCTATGGCTACACCTTC.

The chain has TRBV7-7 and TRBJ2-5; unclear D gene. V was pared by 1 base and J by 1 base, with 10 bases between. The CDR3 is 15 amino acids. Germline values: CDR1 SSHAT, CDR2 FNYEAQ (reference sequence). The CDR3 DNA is TGTGCCAGCAGCTTAGATTTGGCCCCCCAAGAGACCCAGTACTTC. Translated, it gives CASSLDLAPQETQYF.

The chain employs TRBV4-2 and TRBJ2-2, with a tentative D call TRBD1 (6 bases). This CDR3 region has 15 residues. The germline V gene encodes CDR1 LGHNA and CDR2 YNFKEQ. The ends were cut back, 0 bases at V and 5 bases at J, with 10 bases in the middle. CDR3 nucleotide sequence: TGTGCCAGCAGCCAAGATGGACAGTTTACCGGGGAGCTGTTTTTT. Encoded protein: CASSQDGQFTGELFF.

The CDR3 nucleotides are TGTGCCAGCAGCTCCCACTCTCATAGCGGGGGGGTGGATACGCAGTATTTT. Its translation is CASSSHSHSGGVDTQYF. This rearrangement joins TRBV7-2 to TRBJ2-3, with 11 positions matching TRBD2. Unmatched junction bases numbered 12, after V lost 4 bases and J lost 6 bases. The CDR3 contains 17 residues. Germline V gene sequence: CDR1 SGHTA, CDR2 FQGNSA.

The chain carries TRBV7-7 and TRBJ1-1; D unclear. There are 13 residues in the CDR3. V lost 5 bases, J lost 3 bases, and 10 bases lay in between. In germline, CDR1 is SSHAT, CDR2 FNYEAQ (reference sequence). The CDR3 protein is CASSLRRDTEAFF. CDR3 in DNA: TGTGCCAGCAGCCTCCGAAGAGACACTGAAGCTTTCTTT.

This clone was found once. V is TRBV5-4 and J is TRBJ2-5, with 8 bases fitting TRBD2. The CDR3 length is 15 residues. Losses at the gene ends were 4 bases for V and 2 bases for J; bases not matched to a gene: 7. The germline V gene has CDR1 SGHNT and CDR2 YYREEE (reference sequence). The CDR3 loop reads CASSPGGGLQETQYF. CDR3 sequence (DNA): TGTGCCAGCAGCCCCGGGGGGGGGTTACAAGAGACCCAGTACTTC.

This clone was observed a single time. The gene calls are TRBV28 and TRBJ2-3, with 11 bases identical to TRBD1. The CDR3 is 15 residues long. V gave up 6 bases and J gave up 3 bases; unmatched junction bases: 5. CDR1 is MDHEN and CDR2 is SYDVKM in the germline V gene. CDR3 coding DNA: TGTGCCAGCAGGTCCGGGACAGGGGGTACAGATACGCAGTATTTT. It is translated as CASRSGTGGTDTQYF.

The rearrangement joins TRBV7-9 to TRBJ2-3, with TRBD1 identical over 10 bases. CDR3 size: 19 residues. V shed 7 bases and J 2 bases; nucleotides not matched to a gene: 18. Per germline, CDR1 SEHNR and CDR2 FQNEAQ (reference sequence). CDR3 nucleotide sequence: TGTGCCAGCAACGATACCCCGGGACAGGGGTCCGTCATCACAGATACGCAGTATTTT. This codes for CASNDTPGQGSVITDTQYF.

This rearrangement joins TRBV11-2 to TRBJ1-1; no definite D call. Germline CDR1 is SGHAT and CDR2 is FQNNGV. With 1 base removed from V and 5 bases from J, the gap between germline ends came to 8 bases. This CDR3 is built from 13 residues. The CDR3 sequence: CASSLVRRTEAFF. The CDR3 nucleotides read TGTGCCAGCAGCTTAGTACGGAGGACTGAAGCTTTCTTT.